This TCR beta chain comes out of a study of blood T cell repertoires in COVID-19. CDR1 LNHDA and CDR2 SQIVND come from the germline V gene (reference sequence). The CDR3 runs 10 residues. Trimming removed 5 bases from V and 11 bases from J, with 9 bases in between. Sequenced by immunoSEQ multiplex PCR; TCRdb stores in-frame clones only, minus some. Of a few hundred thousand clones listed, 90% are singletons. V is TRBV19 and J is TRBJ1-1, with D perhaps matching TRBD1 (6 bases). The sequenced sample was peripheral blood. This clonotype was sampled from a woman aged 60 to 75 with COVID-19, enrolled during active disease. The CDR3 sequence: CASSPQGAFF. The CDR3 DNA follows: TGTGCCAGTAGTCCTCAGGGGGCTTTCTTT.